The 27 T cell receptor beta chains listed next were all sequenced from one sample in a study of neurological immune-mediated disorders. TCRdb redid the calling of the 5' RACE reads with MiXCR, one entry per CDR3 protein. The sample contains 30,000 to 50,000 distinct CDR3 sequences, around 7.2% of which appear only once. Sequenced material: CD4+ T cells from blood. The receptors originated from a middle-aged man in good health.

This clonotype was picked up many times. The conserved phenylalanine or tryptophan is not found at the CDR3 terminus, so this likely reflects a read error. No DNA is shown, since the ends of the CDR3 on it are uncertain; the CDR3 is the one TCRdb lists. This chain joins TRBV20-1 and TRBJ2-2; no check of the table's D call, TRBD2, against the DNA was made. The germline gives CDR1 DFQATT, CDR2 SNEGSKA (reference sequence). Counting both end residues, the CDR3 totals 13 amino acids. The CDR3 protein is CSARDGTSGGGTL.

The chain carries TRBV7-9 and TRBJ2-3; 9 bases match TRBD1. The CDR3 spans 16 residues. Trimming cost V 6 bases and J 5 bases; bases outside gene matches: 12. Germline lookup yields CDR1 SEHNR and CDR2 FQNEAQ (reference sequence). The CDR3 loop is CASRLPGQGFGDTQYF. In nucleotides, the CDR3 is TGTGCCAGCAGACTACCGGGACAGGGTTTTGGAGATACGCAGTATTTT.

This clonotype was detected many times. The CDR3 here is CSGSFWPSGRVETQYF. CDR3 coding DNA: TGCAGCGGTTCATTCTGGCCTAGCGGGAGGGTAGAGACCCAGTACTTC. This rearrangement joins TRBV29-1 to TRBJ2-5; 12 bases map to TRBD2. The CDR3 spans 16 residues. V dropped 7 bases and J dropped 4; count of bases not matched to a gene: 13. The germline CDR1 and CDR2 sequences are SQVTM and ANQGSEA.

This clonotype occurred many times. The chain carries TRBV7-8 and TRBJ2-7; TRBD1 aligns across 7 bases. Germline assignment: CDR1 SGHVS and CDR2 FQNEAQ. Trimming took 5 bases from V and 0 from J; bases not matched to a gene: 13. The CDR3 loop spans 17 amino acids. The CDR3 region is CASSRPERGTVSYEQYF. Written as DNA, the CDR3 is TGTGCCAGCAGCCGCCCGGAACGAGGGACAGTCTCCTACGAGCAGTACTTC.

This clonotype was seen at least ten times. The chain recombines TRBV12-3 or TRBV12-4 with TRBJ2-1, with 8 bases lining up with TRBD1. The V gene end was trimmed by 2 bases and the J gene end by 3 bases; junction bases not matched to a gene: 3. The CDR3 consists of 15 residues. In nucleotides, the CDR3 is TGTGCCAGCAGTTTAACCAGGGGGCACTACAATGAGCAGTTCTTC. Amino acid sequence: CASSLTRGHYNEQFF.

This clonotype was counted many times. This chain uses TRBV20-1 with TRBJ2-1; no reliable D call. The CDR3 loop spans 16 amino acids. Per the germline V gene, CDR1 is DFQATT and CDR2 is SNEGSKA (reference sequence). Deletions cut 6 bases from V and 1 base from J, with 19 bases between. The CDR3 reads CSAPPDRPRSYNEQFF. The CDR3 DNA reads TGCAGTGCCCCCCCCGATCGGCCCCGGTCCTACAATGAGCAGTTCTTC.

There are many counts of this clonotype. This chain joins TRBV29-1 and TRBJ2-2, with D possibly being TRBD1 (6 bases). The V end was cut by 6 bases, the J end by 5 bases, with 25 bases between. The CDR3 spans 17 residues. Germline lookup yields CDR1 SQVTM and CDR2 ANQGSEA. CDR3 DNA sequence: TGCAGCGTCGCCAGGGACCGGCCAGGGGTTCGTACCGGGGAGCTGTTTTTT. Encoded protein: CSVARDRPGVRTGELFF.

In this sample, this clonotype turned up many times. The chain uses TRBV28 and TRBJ2-1; TRBD1 matches at 10 bases. The CDR3 length is 16 residues. Per the germline V gene, CDR1 is MDHEN and CDR2 is SYDVKM. Unmatched junction bases numbered 10, after V lost 5 bases and J lost 6 bases. The CDR3 here is CASSRSGTGVGNEQFF. The DNA for the CDR3 is TGTGCCAGCAGTAGATCCGGGACAGGGGTAGGCAATGAGCAGTTCTTC.

This clonotype was recorded many times. The J gene is TRBJ1-2, the V gene TRBV20-1; the D is unclear. V lost 5 bases to trimming and J lost 8 bases, with 12 bases between them. CDR3 length: 11 residues. The germline gives CDR1 DFQATT, CDR2 SNEGSKA (reference sequence). The CDR3 coding sequence is TGCAGTGCTTACTGGGAAGGCGGCTACACCTTC. This codes for CSAYWEGGYTF.

This clonotype was observed at least ten times. This CDR3 reads CASSVSPSGAANEQFF. CDR3 nucleotides: TGTGCCAGCAGCGTATCCCCCAGCGGAGCCGCAAATGAGCAGTTCTTC. The chain links TRBV9 to TRBJ2-1; D is perhaps TRBD2 (5 bases). The CDR3 is made up of 16 amino acids. V gave up 1 base and J gave up 7 bases, with 18 bases separating them. CDR1 and CDR2 from the germline V gene are SGDLS and YYNGEE. Filled out from reference TRBV9 and TRBJ2-1, the complete variable domain reads DSGVTQTPKHLITATGQRVTLRCSPRSGDLSVYWYQQSLDQGLQFLIQYYNGEERAKGNILERFSAQQFPDLHSELNLSSLELGDSALYFCASSVSPSGAANEQFFGPGTRLTVL.

This clonotype occurred many times. The CDR3 sequence is CASSLVTGFRDTQYF. Here the CDR3 DNA reads TGTGCCAGCAGCTTAGTGACAGGGTTCCGAGATACGCAGTATTTT. The chain carries TRBV7-9 and TRBJ2-3; 7 bases align to TRBD1. This CDR3 contains 15 residues. Germline V gene data show CDR1 as SEHNR and CDR2 as FQNEAQ (reference sequence). V lost 1 base, J lost 5 bases, and 6 bases stayed unmatched.

In this sample, this clonotype turned up many times. The chain has TRBV12-3 or TRBV12-4 and TRBJ2-5; 9 bases fit TRBD1. The CDR3 is 15 residues long. V lost 5 bases to trimming and J lost 4 bases; unmatched junction nucleotides: 8. CDR3 residues: CASSHGTGIGETQYF. Written as DNA, the CDR3 is TGTGCCAGCAGTCACGGGACAGGGATAGGAGAGACCCAGTACTTC.

A remark on this clonotype: This may be a read error: a much more frequent sequence differs by one nucleotide. The chain combines TRBV18 with TRBJ1-2; D possibly corresponds to TRBD1 (5 bases). Germline V gene sequence: CDR1 KGHSH, CDR2 LQKENI. The CDR3 contains 12 residues. CDR3 DNA sequence: TGTGTCAGTTCACCAGGGAACTATGGCTACACCTTC. Protein: CVSSPGNYGYTF.

The table lists this clonotype with a few counts. The J gene is TRBJ2-5, the V gene TRBV6-1, with D possibly matching TRBD2 (5 bases). This CDR3 has 16 residues. V lost 2 bases and J 1 base, leaving 14 bases between the germline ends. The V gene's germline CDR1 is MNHNS and CDR2 SASEGT. CDR3 sequence (DNA): TGTGCCAGCAGTGAATGGAGTAGCGCGATCCAAGAGACCCAGTACTTC. Amino acids: CASSEWSSAIQETQYF.

At least ten counts were recorded for this clonotype. V is TRBV6-5 and J is TRBJ2-7; 9 positions match TRBD1. J lost 1 base, V lost 0 bases, and 4 bases had no gene match. The CDR3 is made up of 16 amino acids. Germline values: CDR1 MNHEY, CDR2 SVGAGI. The CDR3 DNA reads as TGTGCCAGCAGTTACTCCGGGACAGGGTGGTCCTACGAGCAGTACTTC. Protein sequence: CASSYSGTGWSYEQYF.

The sample holds many counts of this clonotype. This chain connects TRBV25-1 to TRBJ2-3; D gene unclear. CDR1 MGHDK and CDR2 SYGVNS come from the germline V gene. The CDR3 is made up of 13 amino acids. V lost 4 bases and J lost 6, with 11 bases in between. The CDR3 protein is CASSASPSDTQYF. CDR3 bases: TGTGCCAGCAGTGCTAGTCCGTCGGATACGCAGTATTTT.

The chain joins TRBV28 to TRBJ2-3; possible D gene TRBD2, 6 bases. V was shortened by 7 bases and J by 3 bases, with 17 bases between the two germline ends. CDR3 length equals 15 residues. Germline-derived CDR1 and CDR2 are MDHEN and SYDVKM. CDR3 region: CASTGTLGGTDTQYF. In nucleotides, the CDR3 is TGTGCCAGCACCGGGACTCTGGGTGGGACAGATACGCAGTATTTT.

The genes are TRBV20-1 and TRBJ2-3; TRBD2 matches at 12 bases. Per germline, CDR1 DFQATT and CDR2 SNEGSKA (reference sequence). The V segment lost 6 bases and the J segment 4 bases; nucleotides outside the gene matches: 8. The CDR3 runs to 15 residues. Here the CDR3 reads CSAAPGTSGPDTQYF. CDR3 sequence (DNA): TGCAGTGCCGCGCCGGGGACTAGCGGGCCAGATACGCAGTATTTT.

This clonotype was found many times. The V and J genes are TRBV10-3 and TRBJ2-5, with 8 positions matching TRBD2. The CDR3 is 17 residues long. Germline V gene data show CDR1 as ENHRY and CDR2 as SYGVKD. The V segment lost 6 bases and the J segment 5 bases; nucleotides outside the gene matches: 17. CDR3 nucleotides: TGTGCCATCAGCCGGACCGGGGGTAGCGGGGACCGGGAGACCCAGTACTTC. It codes for CAISRTGGSGDRETQYF.

This clonotype was counted a few times. The chain carries TRBV5-5 and TRBJ2-6, with TRBD1 identical over 7 bases. With 4 bases clipped from V and 3 bases from J, the junction kept 7 bases outside the gene matches. Germline CDR1 and CDR2: SGHKS and YYEKEE (reference sequence). The CDR3 contains 16 residues. The CDR3 sequence is CASSPQGVGGANVLTF. The CDR3 nucleotides read TGTGCCAGCAGCCCCCAGGGGGTTGGTGGGGCCAACGTCCTGACTTTC.

The chain is built from TRBV18 and TRBJ2-6; 8 nucleotides agree with TRBD1. Germline trimming cut 6 bases from V and 2 bases from J; bases unmatched to any gene: 0. The germline CDR1 and CDR2 sequences are KGHSH and LQKENI. The CDR3 contains 14 residues. This CDR3 reads CASSTGAGANVLTF. For the CDR3, the DNA is TGTGCCAGCTCGACAGGGGCTGGGGCCAACGTCCTGACTTTC.

This clonotype was picked up many times. The chain uses TRBV5-1 and TRBJ2-5; either TRBD1 or TRBD2 may supply D (6 bases each). This CDR3 spans 16 amino acids. V was cut by 4 bases and J by 1 base, with 17 bases left in between. Germline V gene sequence: CDR1 SGHRS, CDR2 YFSETQ. The CDR3 DNA follows: TGCGCCAGCAGCAGACAAGGGGGGAGGACCCAAGAGACCCAGTACTTC. Its protein product is CASSRQGGRTQETQYF.

The chain uses TRBV6-2 or TRBV6-3 and TRBJ2-2; D is unresolved. The V end lost 2 bases, the J end lost 10 bases, and 14 bases lay between the germline ends. The CDR3 covers 14 residues. Germline assignment: CDR1 MNHEY and CDR2 SVGEGT. The CDR3 coding sequence is TGTGCCAGCAGTTACGAGTATCAGACCCAGGAGCTGTTTTTT. This codes for CASSYEYQTQELFF.

This clonotype was detected ten times or more. The chain has TRBV7-2 and TRBJ1-2; 9 bases are shared with TRBD1. V lost 5 bases and J lost 4; bases outside the gene matches: 5. The germline CDR1 and CDR2 sequences are SGHTA and FQGNSA. The CDR3 sequence is 14 residues long. The chain's CDR3 is CASSRDREIYGYTF. The CDR3 nucleotides read TGTGCCAGCAGCAGGGACAGGGAGATCTATGGCTACACCTTC. The whole variable domain, remainder taken from reference TRBV7-2 and TRBJ1-2, is GAGVSQSPSNKVTEKGKDVELRCDPISGHTALYWYRQSLGQGLEFLIYFQGNSAPDKSGLPSDRFSAERTGGSVSTLTIQRTQQEDSAVYLCASSRDREIYGYTFGSGTRLTVV.

This clonotype was detected ten times or more. V usage is TRBV7-2 and J usage is TRBJ1-1; D is uncertain. The V and J ends lost 1 base and 1 base respectively, with 4 bases between them. The V gene's germline CDR1 is SGHTA and CDR2 FQGNSA. CDR3 length: 13 residues. The CDR3 sequence: CASSLGRNTEAFF. The DNA of the CDR3 is TGTGCCAGCAGCTTAGGCAGGAACACTGAAGCTTTCTTT.

Many counts were recorded for this clonotype. The J gene is TRBJ2-5, the V gene TRBV5-1; 8 bases line up with TRBD2. The CDR3 totals 16 residues. Losses at the gene ends were 0 bases for V and 1 base for J; bases not matched to a gene: 5. CDR1 SGHRS and CDR2 YFSETQ come from the germline V gene. The CDR3 spells CASSLGASGLQETQYF. The CDR3 nucleotides read TGCGCCAGCAGCTTGGGGGCTAGCGGGCTCCAAGAGACCCAGTACTTC.

In its sample, this clonotype was seen many times. The chain couples TRBV20-1 to TRBJ2-7; either TRBD1 or TRBD2 may fit D (5 bases each). The ends were cut back, 6 bases at V and 3 bases at J, with 18 bases in the middle. Germline loops: CDR1 DFQATT, CDR2 SNEGSKA (reference sequence). CDR3 size: 14 residues. The CDR3 DNA follows: TGCAGTGCCTTACAAAGGGGAGTGATCTACGAGCAGTACTTC. As protein: CSALQRGVIYEQYF.